Following are 28 T cell receptor beta chains from one sample sequenced in a study of T cell responses to AZD1222 COVID-19 vaccine. This table comes from immunoSEQ multiplex PCR, and its TCRdb copy is limited to in-frame clones, with some not included. Here the sample spans 95,000 to 110,000 clones, over 90% being singletons. The input for sequencing was peripheral blood, taken on day 0 of AZD1222 vaccination. These receptors all stem from an adult in good health.

V and J are TRBV12-5 and TRBJ2-7; D is undetermined. This CDR3 has 13 residues. CDR1 is LGHNT and CDR2 is FRNRAP in the germline V gene. V lost 1 base to trimming and J lost 7 bases, with 11 bases between them. The chain's CDR3 is CASGLGEKVEQYF. CDR3 sequence (DNA): TGTGCTAGTGGTTTGGGAGAGAAGGTAGAGCAGTACTTC.

The CDR3 reads CASKGEDTQYF. CDR3 in DNA: TGTGCCAGCAAGGGAGAAGATACGCAGTATTTT. The rearrangement uses TRBV2 and TRBJ2-3; D is possibly TRBD2 (5 bases). The CDR3 has 11 amino acids. CDR1 and CDR2 from the germline V gene are SNHLY and FYNNEI. Trimming removed 7 bases at V and 5 bases at J, with 7 bases between.

The CDR3 DNA reads TGTGCCAGCAGCCAAGATAGTAAAAGGGGCGAGCAGTACTTC. Protein sequence: CASSQDSKRGEQYF. J is TRBJ2-7 and V is TRBV3-1 (or the pseudogene TRBV3-2); possible D gene TRBD1, 5 bases. The germline V gene has CDR1 LGHDT and CDR2 YNNKEL (reference sequence). V was shortened by 0 bases and J by 6 bases, with 12 bases between the two germline ends. The CDR3 has 14 amino acids.

V usage is TRBV30 and J usage is TRBJ1-1, with D maybe TRBD1 (6 bases). V was clipped by 2 bases and J by 3 bases, with 16 bases between them. Germline CDR1 is GTSNPN and CDR2 is SVGIG (reference sequence). This CDR3 comprises 15 residues. Here the CDR3 DNA reads TGTGCCTGGAGTCCCAGGGGAGGGCTGTACACTGAAGCTTTCTTT. Its translation is CAWSPRGGLYTEAFF.

The rearrangement uses TRBV5-8 and TRBJ1-5, with D perhaps TRBD1 (5 bases). Germline assignment: CDR1 SGHTS and CDR2 YDEGEE. The CDR3 extends over 14 amino acids. Trimming removed 2 bases from V and 4 bases from J, with 10 bases in between. The CDR3 nucleotides read TGTGCCAGCAGCTTCCGACAGTCAAATCAGCCCCAGCATTTT. Translated, it gives CASSFRQSNQPQHF. Complete variable domain (other parts from reference TRBV5-8 and TRBJ1-5): EAGVTQSPTHLIKTRGQQATLRCSPISGHTSVYWYQQALGLGLQFLLWYDEGEERNRGNFPPRFSGRQFPNYSSELNVNALELEDSALYLCASSFRQSNQPQHFGDGTRLSIL.

J is TRBJ2-1 and V is TRBV27, with 7 bases aligning to TRBD2. The CDR3 is made up of 16 amino acids. Germline values: CDR1 MNHEY, CDR2 SMNVEV (reference sequence). V lost 5 bases, J lost 0 bases, and 7 bases stayed unmatched. The CDR3 DNA sequence: TGTGCCAGCAGTCTCCCCGGGAGGAGCTCCTACAATGAGCAGTTCTTC. Its translation: CASSLPGRSSYNEQFF.

This sequence joins TRBV11-2 and TRBJ1-6; TRBD1 might be the D (6 bases). Per the germline V gene, CDR1 is SGHAT and CDR2 is FQNNGV. Trimming shortened V by 5 bases and J by 7 bases, and 18 bases separated the two germline ends. This CDR3 has 16 amino acids. The CDR3 DNA reads TGTGCCAGCAGCCAGGGAGGGGGACGGCAAAATTCACCCCTCCACTTT. This translates into CASSQGGGRQNSPLHF.

The chain uses TRBV7-9 and TRBJ2-1; 13 positions agree with TRBD2. Germline V lookup: CDR1 SEHNR, CDR2 FQNEAQ (reference sequence). The CDR3 has 15 residues. Trimming removed 7 bases from V and 2 bases from J; junction bases left unmatched: 2. This CDR3 reads CASNGLAGAYNEQFF. CDR3 in DNA: TGTGCCAGCAACGGACTAGCGGGAGCCTACAATGAGCAGTTCTTC.

This rearrangement joins TRBV5-1 to TRBJ1-2; D uncertain. Looked up from germline, CDR1 is SGHRS and CDR2 is YFSETQ. CDR3 length: 14 residues. V lost 3 bases and J lost 5, with 14 bases in between. In nucleotides, the CDR3 is TGCGCCAGCAGCTCCACGATGTCGGGGTATGGCTACACCTTC. It yields the protein CASSSTMSGYGYTF.

The chain combines TRBV30 with TRBJ2-3; a possible D gene is TRBD2 (5 bases). The V gene lost 0 bases and the J gene lost 2 bases, with 15 bases spanning the gap. The CDR3 totals 16 residues. Germline V gives CDR1 GTSNPN, CDR2 SVGIG (reference sequence). The CDR3 protein is CAWSVWRVTLTDTQYF. The CDR3 DNA reads TGTGCCTGGAGTGTCTGGCGGGTGACACTCACAGATACGCAGTATTTT.

The chain uses TRBV30 and TRBJ1-5; TRBD1 matches 9 bases. CDR3 size: 17 residues. With V trimmed by 0 bases and J by 3 bases, 9 bases remained unmatched. Germline V lookup: CDR1 GTSNPN, CDR2 SVGIG (reference sequence). The CDR3 DNA reads as TGTGCCTGGAGTGTTCCGGGACAGGGAGGGATCAATCAGCCCCAGCATTTT. It specifies CAWSVPGQGGINQPQHF. Supplemented by reference TRBV30 and TRBJ1-5, the full variable domain reads SQTIHQWPATLVQPVGSPLSLECTVEGTSNPNLYWYRQAAGRGLQLLFYSVGIGQISSEVPQNLSASRPQDRQFILSSKKLLLSDSGFYLCAWSVPGQGGINQPQHFGDGTRLSIL.

The V and J genes are TRBV7-2 and TRBJ2-1; TRBD2 matches at 7 bases. Germline CDR1 SGHTA, CDR2 FQGNSA. There are 16 residues in the CDR3. The V segment lost 2 bases and the J segment 9 bases; nucleotides outside the gene matches: 13. The CDR3 is CASSLTGLVFLGEQFF. In nucleotides, the CDR3 is TGTGCCAGCAGCTTAACAGGACTAGTCTTCCTTGGTGAGCAGTTCTTC.

The chain employs TRBV5-1 and TRBJ2-7, with 8 bases that match TRBD2. J lost 0 bases, V lost 4 bases, and 9 bases had no gene match. The CDR3 loop spans 16 amino acids. Germline-derived CDR1 and CDR2 are SGHRS and YFSETQ. Here the CDR3 DNA reads TGCGCCAGCAGCGATTTACTGAGCGGGAGCTCCTACGAGCAGTACTTC. Protein: CASSDLLSGSSYEQYF.

The rearrangement joins TRBV21-1 to TRBJ1-2; the listed D gene, TRBD1, was not tested against the DNA. TRBV21-1 is given as a pseudogene. The length of the CDR3 is 17 residues. CDR3 loop: CASSRQQGGPANYGYTF. In DNA form, the CDR3 reads TGTGCCAGCAGCCGACAACAGGGGGGGCCCGCTAACTATGGCTACACCTTC.

The rearrangement uses TRBV6-1 and TRBJ2-1; D not resolved. Trimming cost V 1 base and J 3 bases, with 7 bases left between them. CDR3 length equals 14 residues. CDR1 MNHNS and CDR2 SASEGT come from the germline V gene. CDR3 sequence (DNA): TGTGCCAGCAGTGAAGGGGATGACTACAATGAGCAGTTCTTC. As protein: CASSEGDDYNEQFF.

The chain has TRBV7-2 and TRBJ2-7; D call uncertain. Germline assignment: CDR1 SGHTA and CDR2 FQGNSA. V lost 4 bases, J lost 5 bases, and 18 bases lay in between. The CDR3 length is 15 residues. The CDR3 spells CASSSQGLAPNEQYF. Here the CDR3 DNA reads TGTGCCAGCAGCTCGCAAGGATTAGCACCCAACGAGCAGTACTTC.

This chain joins TRBV28 and TRBJ1-2; D uncertain. V shed 2 bases and J shed 6 bases, with 13 bases lying between them. CDR3 length: 14 residues. Germline V gene sequence: CDR1 MDHEN, CDR2 SYDVKM. CDR3 amino acids: CASSLPTRAHGYTF. Here the CDR3 DNA reads TGTGCCAGCAGTTTACCCACAAGGGCCCATGGCTACACCTTC.

The chain recombines TRBV27 with TRBJ1-6; D remains ambiguous. This CDR3 is built from 16 residues. Deletions cut 6 bases from V and 7 bases from J, with 19 bases between. CDR1 is MNHEY, CDR2 SMNVEV, per germline (reference sequence). The CDR3 DNA is TGTGCCAGCAGCACTACCCCGATAGAAGGGAATTCACCCCTCCACTTT. This translates into CASSTTPIEGNSPLHF.

The genes are TRBV5-1 and TRBJ1-2, with 7 bases matching TRBD1. The CDR3 covers 13 residues. In germline, CDR1 is SGHRS, CDR2 YFSETQ. J lost 5 bases, V lost 4 bases, and 5 bases had no gene match. CDR3 protein: CASSGDSRYGYTF. The CDR3 nucleotides read TGCGCCAGCAGCGGGGACAGCCGGTATGGCTACACCTTC.

The chain uses TRBV30 and TRBJ1-4; TRBD1 matches at 7 bases. Germline-derived CDR1 and CDR2 are GTSNPN and SVGIG (reference sequence). Unmatched junction bases numbered 6, after V lost 3 bases and J lost 8 bases. This CDR3 comprises 13 residues. CDR3 coding DNA: TGTGCCTGGAGCTTGGGACAGCGAGAAAAACTGTTTTTT. Its translation: CAWSLGQREKLFF.

The V and J genes are TRBV11-2 and TRBJ1-1; tentatively, D is TRBD1 (5 bases). The CDR3 loop spans 15 amino acids. Germline V gene sequence: CDR1 SGHAT, CDR2 FQNNGV. Between the trimmed V and J ends, which lost 0 bases and 0 bases, there was a span of 8 bases. The CDR3: CASSLEARVNTEAFF. For the CDR3, the DNA is TGTGCCAGCAGCTTAGAAGCCAGGGTGAACACTGAAGCTTTCTTT.

This chain connects TRBV4-3 to TRBJ1-2, with D maybe TRBD1 (5 bases). Germline-derived CDR1 and CDR2 are LGHNA and YSLEER. The CDR3 covers 14 residues. Deletions cut 4 bases from V and 0 bases from J, with 9 bases between. Here the CDR3 reads CASSPGSTNYGYTF. In nucleotides, the CDR3 is TGCGCCAGCAGCCCAGGGAGTACTAACTATGGCTACACCTTC.

CDR3 sequence (DNA): TGTGCCAGCAGCTCCCAGCCGTCTCATGGCTACACCTTC. As protein: CASSSQPSHGYTF. The V call is TRBV3-1 (or the pseudogene TRBV3-2), the J call TRBJ1-2; D gene unclear. CDR1 is LGHDT, CDR2 YNNKEL, per germline (reference sequence). This CDR3 contains 13 residues. V was clipped by 5 bases and J by 6 bases, with 13 bases between them.

This rearrangement joins TRBV11-2 to TRBJ1-2; D remains unclear. There are 13 residues in the CDR3. Germline CDR1 reads SGHAT; CDR2 reads FQNNGV. The germline V and J ends were trimmed by 4 bases and 4 bases, with 10 bases remaining between them. In DNA, the CDR3 is TGTGCCAGCAGCTCCGGACCGATCTATGGCTACACCTTC. This gives the protein CASSSGPIYGYTF. Together with reference TRBV11-2 and TRBJ1-2, the CDR3 gives the full variable domain: EAGVAQSPRYKIIEKRQSVAFWCNPISGHATLYWYQQILGQGPKLLIQFQNNGVVDDSQLPKDRFSAERLKGVDSTLKIQPAKLEDSAVYLCASSSGPIYGYTFGSGTRLTVV.

The chain employs TRBV10-3 and TRBJ1-1; a possible D gene is TRBD1 (6 bases). CDR1 and CDR2 from the germline V gene are ENHRY and SYGVKD. There are 14 residues in the CDR3. V was pared by 2 bases and J by 3 bases, with 10 bases between. CDR3 DNA: TGTGCCATCAGTGAGATGTCAGGGGACACTGAAGCTTTCTTT. Protein: CAISEMSGDTEAFF.

The CDR3 DNA follows: TGTGCCAGCAGCACAAACGCAGGAAACACCATATATTTT. This translates into CASSTNAGNTIYF. The chain uses TRBV6-5 and TRBJ1-3; D remains unclear. The V end lost 6 bases, the J end lost 4 bases, and 10 bases lay between the germline ends. The CDR3 covers 13 residues. CDR1 is MNHEY and CDR2 is SVGAGI in the germline V gene.

V gene TRBV28 combines with J gene TRBJ1-1; 8 bases line up with TRBD1. The CDR3 totals 12 residues. The J segment lost 7 bases and the V segment lost 10 bases, leaving 8 bases of the junction unmatched. Germline V gene sequence: CDR1 MDHEN, CDR2 SYDVKM. The CDR3 DNA reads as TGTGCCACTTGGACAGGGAGGTTTGAAGCTTTCTTT. As protein: CATWTGRFEAFF.

This rearrangement joins TRBV11-3 to TRBJ2-7; D is perhaps TRBD2 (6 bases). V lost 3 bases and J 1 base, leaving 7 bases between the germline ends. CDR3 size: 13 residues. Germline V lookup: CDR1 SGHNT, CDR2 YENEEA. CDR3 sequence reads: CASSFGGSYEQYF. CDR3 sequence (DNA): TGTGCCAGCAGCTTTGGAGGGTCCTACGAGCAGTACTTC. Based on the CDR3 plus reference TRBV11-3 and TRBJ2-7, the full variable domain is EAGVVQSPRYKIIEKKQPVAFWCNPISGHNTLYWYLQNLGQGPELLIRYENEEAVDDSQLPKDRFSAERLKGVDSTLKIQPAELGDSAVYLCASSFGGSYEQYFGPGTRLTVT.